This T cell receptor (beta chain) was retrieved from a study of T-cell memory formation after mild COVID-19. Study details: Most TCR clusters belonged to a single donor.

Constant-segment primers were used for 5'RACE, and the resulting TCR alpha and TCR beta cDNA libraries carried sample barcodes and UMIs. TCRdb re-called the 5' RACE reads with MiXCR, one entry per CDR3 protein. The data contain around 200,000 distinct CDR3 sequences, approximately 10% of them singletons. This CDR3 contains 14 residues. Germline CDR1 SEHNR, CDR2 FQNEAQ (reference sequence). Notes on this clonotype: Its antigen remains unidentified. At one of its ends the junction is not consistent with the germline gene, which may arise from a read error.

Study outcomes and limitations: Detection of some responders pre-infection suggested pre-existing cross-reactive memory T cells participated. The main location of contracting CD4+ clones was CM and EM, and that of contracting CD8+ clones was EMRA.

The origin of this receptor is a man aged 18 to 30 who had mild COVID-19 (a few samples of this study predate the infection). Cell type and time point are not known. This chain connects TRBV7-9 to TRBJ1-2, with a tentative D call TRBD1 (6 bases). The sequencing input was PBMCs or a T cell subset sorted from them (not recorded which). The CDR3: CASSLAGEVYGYTF. The CDR3 DNA sequence: TGTGCCAGCAGCCTAGCAGGGGAGGTCTATGGCTACACCTTC.